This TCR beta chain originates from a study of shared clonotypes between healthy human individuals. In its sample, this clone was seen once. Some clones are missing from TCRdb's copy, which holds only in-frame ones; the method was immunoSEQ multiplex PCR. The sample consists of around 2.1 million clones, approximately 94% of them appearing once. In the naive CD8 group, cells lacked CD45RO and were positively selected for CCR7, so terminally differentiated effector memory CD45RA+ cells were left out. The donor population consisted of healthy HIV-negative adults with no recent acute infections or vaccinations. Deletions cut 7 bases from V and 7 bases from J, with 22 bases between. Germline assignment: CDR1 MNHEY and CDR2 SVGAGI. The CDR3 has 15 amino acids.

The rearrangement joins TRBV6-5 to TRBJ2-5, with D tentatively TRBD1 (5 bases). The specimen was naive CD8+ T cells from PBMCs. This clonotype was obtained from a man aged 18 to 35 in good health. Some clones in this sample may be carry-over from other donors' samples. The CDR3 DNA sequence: TGTGCCAGCATTCCTCGGGTTGGACACCAGGGGACCCAGTACTTC. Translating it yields CASIPRVGHQGTQYF.